The 21 T cell receptor beta chains below come from one sample, sequenced in a study of shared clonotypes between healthy human individuals. TCRdb keeps only in-frame clones here, not all; method: immunoSEQ multiplex PCR. In the table there are about 490,000 clones, 79% of which are singletons. The sequencing sample was made of PBMCs. These receptors came from a woman aged 40 to 49 in good health. Some clones in this sample may be carry-over from other donors' samples.

The chain carries TRBV7-2 and TRBJ2-6; perhaps TRBD1 as D (6 bases). CDR1 and CDR2 from the germline V gene are SGHTA and FQGNSA. With 5 bases removed from V and 9 bases from J, the gap between germline ends came to 26 bases. The CDR3 contains 18 residues. In DNA, the CDR3 is TGTGCCAGCAGCGCAACCGGGACAAGGAACCCTGTTGGCAACGTCCTGACTTTC. This encodes CASSATGTRNPVGNVLTF.

V usage is TRBV5-1 and J usage is TRBJ2-4; tentatively, D is TRBD1 or TRBD2 (5 bases each). The germline V gene has CDR1 SGHRS and CDR2 YFSETQ. V was shortened by 4 bases and J by 5 bases, with 19 bases between the two germline ends. This CDR3 contains 16 residues. For the CDR3, the DNA is TGCGCCAGCAGCCGATGGACCGGGACGGAGGAAAACATTCAGTACTTC. Translated, it gives CASSRWTGTEENIQYF. The full variable domain, completed using reference TRBV5-1 and TRBJ2-4, is KAGVTQTPRYLIKTRGQQVTLSCSPISGHRSVSWYQQTPGQGLQFLFEYFSETQRNKGNFPGRFSGRQFSNSRSEMNVSTLELGDSALYLCASSRWTGTEENIQYFGAGTRLSVL.

The chain recombines TRBV10-3 with TRBJ2-7, with 10 bases matching TRBD2. This CDR3 is 15 amino acids long. The V segment lost 6 bases and the J segment 4 bases; nucleotides outside the gene matches: 9. Germline V lookup: CDR1 ENHRY, CDR2 SYGVKD. CDR3 amino acids: CAISFTSGNKYEQYF. CDR3 coding DNA: TGTGCCATCAGCTTTACTAGCGGGAATAAGTACGAGCAGTACTTC.

In this sample, this clone turned up once. The junction shows a germline mismatch at one end, possibly a read error. The rearrangement uses TRBV5-5 and TRBJ1-1; D uncertain. Germline V gene data show CDR1 as SGHKS and CDR2 as YYEKEE (reference sequence). This CDR3 region has 14 residues. Written as DNA, the CDR3 is TGTGCCAGCAACTTGAGAACACTGAACACTGAAGCTTTCTTT. Amino acid sequence: CASNLRTLNTEAFF.

This clone was recorded many times. DNA for the CDR3: TGTGCCAGCAGCCCTTCCGGCACCTACAATGAGCAGTTCTTC. Its translation: CASSPSGTYNEQFF. V gene TRBV5-6 combines with J gene TRBJ2-1; D unresolved. This CDR3 is 14 amino acids long. V was shortened by 4 bases and J by 2 bases, with 10 bases between the two germline ends. Germline V CDR1 and CDR2: SGHDT, YYEEEE.

This chain connects TRBV19 to TRBJ1-1; a weak D match, TRBD1 (6 bases). V dropped 6 bases and J dropped 5 bases, with 13 bases sitting between them. Germline CDR1 LNHDA, CDR2 SQIVND (reference sequence). The CDR3 sequence is 13 residues long. CDR3 residues: CASRVGARTEAFF. CDR3 DNA: TGTGCCAGTAGAGTGGGGGCGAGGACTGAAGCTTTCTTT.

V gene TRBV4-1 combines with J gene TRBJ1-3; D call uncertain. The V and J ends lost 0 bases and 4 bases respectively, with 13 bases between them. From germline, CDR1 is MGHRA and CDR2 YSYEKL. This CDR3 has 16 residues. The CDR3 region is CASSQEARDLGNTIYF. The CDR3 bases are TGCGCCAGCAGCCAAGAGGCCAGAGACCTGGGAAACACCATATATTTT.

The chain combines TRBV7-3 with TRBJ2-2, with 10 bases lining up with TRBD1. This CDR3 is 13 amino acids long. Germline V CDR1 and CDR2: SGHTA, FQGTGA. Germline trimming cut 6 bases from V and 6 bases from J; bases unmatched to any gene: 1. The CDR3 protein is CASSDRGPGELFF. The CDR3 DNA reads as TGTGCCAGCAGTGACAGGGGGCCCGGGGAGCTGTTTTTT.

This chain joins TRBV5-1 and TRBJ1-4, with TRBD1 identical over 8 bases. This CDR3 spans 15 amino acids. The germline V gene encodes CDR1 SGHRS and CDR2 YFSETQ. The junction had 9 bases not matched to a gene; V was cut back by 4 bases and J by 7 bases. CDR3 bases: TGCGCCAGCAGCCTGGAAGGACAGGGAATTGAAAAACTGTTTTTT. This encodes CASSLEGQGIEKLFF.

This clone was detected many times. The same CDR3 also results from other DNA sequences found in this sample. V and J are TRBV5-1 and TRBJ1-2; 7 bases line up with TRBD1. CDR3 length: 13 residues. The V gene's germline CDR1 is SGHRS and CDR2 YFSETQ. J gave up 2 bases and V 2 bases, and 0 bases lay outside the gene matches. Written as DNA, the CDR3 is TGCGCCAGCAGCTTACAGGGGAACTATGGCTACACCTTC. Translation: CASSLQGNYGYTF.

The V and J genes are TRBV27 and TRBJ1-1, with D perhaps TRBD1 (6 bases). The CDR3 is made up of 14 amino acids. V was trimmed by 2 bases and J by 5 bases, leaving 12 bases between them. The germline gives CDR1 MNHEY, CDR2 SMNVEV (reference sequence). The CDR3 nucleotides read TGTGCCAGCAGTTTAAACAGGGAATTTACTGAAGCTTTCTTT. It codes for CASSLNREFTEAFF.

To note about this clone: A single base is all that separates this from a far larger clone, so a read error is likely. This chain uses TRBV5-8 with TRBJ1-1; D may be TRBD1 (6 bases). The length of the CDR3 is 15 residues. V was pared by 4 bases and J by 1 base, with 14 bases between. In germline, CDR1 is SGHTS, CDR2 YDEGEE. CDR3 amino acids: CASSQGRQENTEAFF. In DNA, the CDR3 is TGTGCCAGCAGCCAAGGGAGACAGGAGAACACTGAAGCTTTCTTT.

This clone was seen repeatedly, ten times or more. V usage is TRBV19 and J usage is TRBJ1-5; a weak D match, TRBD1 (6 bases). CDR1 is LNHDA and CDR2 is SQIVND in the germline V gene (reference sequence). V was cut by 5 bases and J by 3 bases, with 17 bases left in between. The CDR3 is made up of 16 amino acids. The CDR3 region is CASSVPGTQSNQPQHF. CDR3 coding DNA: TGTGCCAGTAGTGTTCCCGGGACACAATCCAATCAGCCCCAGCATTTT.

The chain is built from TRBV4-1 and TRBJ2-3; 14 bases are a match to TRBD2. The ends lost 1 base at V and 7 bases at J; junction bases unmatched: 7. The CDR3 length is 17 residues. The V gene's germline CDR1 is MGHRA and CDR2 YSYEKL. The CDR3, as DNA: TGCGCCAGCAGCCAAGGCCGACTAGCGGGAGGGCCATATACGCAGTATTTT. As protein: CASSQGRLAGGPYTQYF.

The V call is TRBV2, the J call TRBJ2-5, with 7 bases that match TRBD1. The junction had 4 bases not matched to a gene; V was cut back by 6 bases and J by 3 bases. This CDR3 has 13 residues. Germline loops: CDR1 SNHLY, CDR2 FYNNEI. The chain's CDR3 is CASSTGTEETQYF. The CDR3 coding sequence is TGTGCCAGCAGCACCGGGACAGAAGAGACCCAGTACTTC.

This clone was seen just once. The rearrangement uses TRBV6-6 and TRBJ2-1, with 9 bases that match TRBD1. V dropped 2 bases and J dropped 4; count of bases not matched to a gene: 3. Germline V gene sequence: CDR1 MNHNY, CDR2 SVGAGI (reference sequence). This CDR3 is built from 15 residues. The DNA of the CDR3 is TGTGCCAGCAGTTACGGGACAGGGATTTACAATGAGCAGTTCTTC. Translated: CASSYGTGIYNEQFF.

The chain has TRBV14 and TRBJ2-2; the match to TRBD2 covers 13 bases. This CDR3 is 17 amino acids long. In germline, CDR1 is SGHDN, CDR2 FVKESK. The V gene end was trimmed by 8 bases and the J gene end by 2 bases; junction bases not matched to a gene: 8. The DNA of the CDR3 is TGTGCCAGCGGCCCGGGACTAGCGGGATTCAACACCGGGGAGCTGTTTTTT. This sequence encodes CASGPGLAGFNTGELFF.

About this clone: At one boundary the junction diverges from the germline segment, which might be a read error. The V call is TRBV4-1, the J call TRBJ2-7, with TRBD2 matching over 7 bases. Germline lookup yields CDR1 MGHRA and CDR2 YSYEKL. The CDR3 length is 15 residues. DNA of the CDR3: TGCGCCAGCAGTCAAGTCGGGGGGACCACCTACGAGCAGTACTTC. This codes for CASSQVGGTTYEQYF.

CDR3 protein: CASSTTGGTEAFF. The CDR3 DNA sequence: TGTGCCAGCAGCACCACAGGGGGGACTGAAGCTTTCTTT. The chain couples TRBV9 to TRBJ1-1, with 8 bases that match TRBD1. CDR3 length equals 13 residues. J was trimmed by 5 bases and V by 4 bases; bases with no gene match: 4. Germline V gene data show CDR1 as SGDLS and CDR2 as YYNGEE.

The V gene is TRBV2, the J gene TRBJ2-1, with 9 bases identical to TRBD1. The ends lost 6 bases at V and 6 bases at J; junction bases unmatched: 9. Germline V gives CDR1 SNHLY, CDR2 FYNNEI. The CDR3 consists of 15 residues. CDR3 region: CASSLNRGLGNEQFF. In DNA, the CDR3 is TGTGCCAGCAGCCTGAACAGGGGGCTGGGCAATGAGCAGTTCTTC.

The count of this clone is one. The chain employs TRBV28 and TRBJ2-5; tentatively, D is TRBD2 (5 bases). The CDR3 has 14 amino acids. V lost 1 base to trimming and J lost 9 bases, with 15 bases between them. CDR1 is MDHEN and CDR2 is SYDVKM in the germline V gene. DNA of the CDR3: TGTGCCAGCAGTTTATCCACTAGGTACGGGCCCCAGTACTTC. Its protein product is CASSLSTRYGPQYF.